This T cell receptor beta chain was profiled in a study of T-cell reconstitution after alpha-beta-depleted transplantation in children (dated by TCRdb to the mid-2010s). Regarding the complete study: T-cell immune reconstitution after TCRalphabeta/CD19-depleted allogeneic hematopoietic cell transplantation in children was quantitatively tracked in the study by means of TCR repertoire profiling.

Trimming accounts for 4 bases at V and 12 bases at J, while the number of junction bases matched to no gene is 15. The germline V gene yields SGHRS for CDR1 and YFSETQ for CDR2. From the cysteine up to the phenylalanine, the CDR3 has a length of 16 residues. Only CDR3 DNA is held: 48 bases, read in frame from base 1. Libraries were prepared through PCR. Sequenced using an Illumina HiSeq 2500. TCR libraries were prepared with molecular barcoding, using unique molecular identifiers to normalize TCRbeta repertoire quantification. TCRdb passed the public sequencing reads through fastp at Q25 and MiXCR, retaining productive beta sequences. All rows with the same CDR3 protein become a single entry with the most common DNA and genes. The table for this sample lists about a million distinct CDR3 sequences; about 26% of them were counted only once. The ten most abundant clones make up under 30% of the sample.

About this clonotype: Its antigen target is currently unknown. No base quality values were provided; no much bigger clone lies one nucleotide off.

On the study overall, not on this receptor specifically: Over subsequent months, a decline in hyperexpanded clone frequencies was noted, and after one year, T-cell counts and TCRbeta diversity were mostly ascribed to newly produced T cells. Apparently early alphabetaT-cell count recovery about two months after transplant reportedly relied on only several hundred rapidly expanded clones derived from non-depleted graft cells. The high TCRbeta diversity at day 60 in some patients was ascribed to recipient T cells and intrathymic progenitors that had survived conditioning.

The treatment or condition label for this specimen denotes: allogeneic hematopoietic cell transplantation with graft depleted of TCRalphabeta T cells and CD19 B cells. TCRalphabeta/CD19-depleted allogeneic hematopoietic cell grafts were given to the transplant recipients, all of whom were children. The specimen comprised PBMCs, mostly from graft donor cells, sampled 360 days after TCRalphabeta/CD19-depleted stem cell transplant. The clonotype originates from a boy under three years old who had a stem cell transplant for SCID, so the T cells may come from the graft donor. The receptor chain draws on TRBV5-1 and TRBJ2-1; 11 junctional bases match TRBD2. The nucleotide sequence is TGCGCCAGCAGCCCCGGAGGGCTAGCGGGGGGCCAGGGGCAGTTCTTC. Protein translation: CASSPGGLAGGQGQFF.